A single sample gave rise to the 22 T cell receptor beta chains below, sequenced in a study of PD-L1 blockade in urothelial cancer (dated by TCRdb to about 2017). This sample's time point label indicates: pretreatment peripheral blood. The library was prepared using the immunoSEQ multiplex PCR assay. As stored in TCRdb, this immuneACCESS dataset retains in-frame rearrangements with V and J assigned. A fraction of the clones does not appear; measured against another copy, unresolved V genes explain less than half of the discrepancy, and the remainder lacks a known reason. The sample includes approximately 90,000 clones, with 84% observed a single time. The ten top clones hold roughly 1.9% of the sample. The source material was PBMCs, sampled around atezolizumab (anti-PD-L1) treatment. The receptors were gathered from a man aged 55 to 70 with urothelial cancer.

This clone was detected once. V gene TRBV6-1 combines with J gene TRBJ1-3; TRBD1 matches 8 bases. V lost 3 bases and J lost 3; bases outside the gene matches: 10. CDR1 and CDR2 from the germline V gene are MNHNS and SASEGT. The CDR3 is made up of 17 amino acids. CDR3 nucleotides: TGTGCCAGCAGTGATCAGGGGGCGAGGTCATTTGGAAACACCATATATTTT. This encodes CASSDQGARSFGNTIYF.

CDR3: CASSPRGIAYNEQFF. The DNA for the CDR3 is TGTGCCAGCAGCCCGAGGGGGATCGCCTACAATGAGCAGTTCTTC. V is TRBV7-9 and J is TRBJ2-1, with D possibly matching TRBD1 (6 bases). The ends were cut back, 5 bases at V and 2 bases at J, with 13 bases in the middle. This CDR3 has 15 residues. Germline assignment: CDR1 SEHNR and CDR2 FQNEAQ (reference sequence).

The V gene is TRBV21-1, the J gene TRBJ2-3; the D call TRBD1 from the table was never checked on the DNA. TRBV21-1 is recorded as a pseudogene. The CDR3 has 15 residues. CDR3 residues: CASSKLTGPTDTQYF. For the CDR3, the DNA is TGTGCCAGCAGCAAGTTGACAGGTCCCACAGATACGCAGTATTTT.

The genes are TRBV2 and TRBJ1-2, with 9 bases that match TRBD1. The V gene end was trimmed by 8 bases and the J gene end by 4 bases; junction bases not matched to a gene: 5. Germline CDR1 and CDR2: SNHLY and FYNNEI. The CDR3 is 13 residues long. The CDR3 DNA is TGTGCCAGCCGCCCGACAGGGGGCTATGGCTACACCTTC. This sequence encodes CASRPTGGYGYTF.

The rearrangement links TRBV6-5 to TRBJ2-1; TRBD1 matches 7 bases. The germline CDR1 and CDR2 sequences are MNHEY and SVGAGI. The CDR3 length is 14 residues. V was pared by 5 bases and J by 3 bases, with 4 bases of the junction left unmatched. The CDR3 loop reads CASSQDRVYNEQFF. In DNA, the CDR3 is TGTGCCAGCAGTCAAGACAGGGTCTACAATGAGCAGTTCTTC.

This clone was seen only once. V usage is TRBV7-9 and J usage is TRBJ1-4; 8 positions agree with TRBD1. Germline V gene sequence: CDR1 SEHNR, CDR2 FQNEAQ (reference sequence). CDR3 length equals 17 residues. Trimming took 4 bases from V and 3 from J; bases not matched to a gene: 10. In nucleotides, the CDR3 is TGTGCCAGCAGCTCATTAACGGGGGGACAGGCTAATGAAAAACTGTTTTTT. This encodes CASSSLTGGQANEKLFF.

The chain has TRBV28 and TRBJ2-3, with 10 bases identical to TRBD1. The CDR3 runs 15 residues. The trim removed 6 bases at V and 1 base at J, leaving 4 bases unmatched. Germline loops: CDR1 MDHEN, CDR2 SYDVKM. CDR3 amino acids: CASSSDRGRTDTQYF. For the CDR3, the DNA is TGTGCCAGCAGCAGCGACAGGGGGCGCACAGATACGCAGTATTTT.

This chain joins TRBV6-1 and TRBJ2-3; 8 bases line up with TRBD2. Looked up from germline, CDR1 is MNHNS and CDR2 is SASEGT. The CDR3 is 13 amino acids. V was pared by 3 bases and J by 9 bases, with 5 bases of the junction left unmatched. The CDR3 DNA reads as TGTGCCAGCAGTGAGGGACTAGTCGGCACGCAGTATTTT. This sequence encodes CASSEGLVGTQYF.

The chain recombines TRBV28 with TRBJ2-5; 8 nucleotides match TRBD1. V trimming: 5 bases; J trimming: 2 bases; junction bases outside the gene matches: 4. This CDR3 is 14 amino acids long. Germline CDR1 is MDHEN and CDR2 is SYDVKM. The CDR3 nucleotides read TGTGCCAGCAGTCAGGGACAGGATCAAGAGACCCAGTACTTC. As protein: CASSQGQDQETQYF.

V is TRBV7-6 and J is TRBJ1-1; TRBD1 matches 7 bases. The CDR3 spans 15 residues. Unmatched junction bases numbered 3, after V lost 2 bases and J lost 0 bases. Germline CDR1 is SGHVS and CDR2 is FNYEAQ. CDR3 loop: CASSLWDSMNTEAFF. The DNA for the CDR3 is TGTGCCAGCAGCTTATGGGACAGTATGAACACTGAAGCTTTCTTT.

The chain has TRBV7-3 and TRBJ2-3, with TRBD2 identical over 9 bases. The junction had 5 bases not matched to a gene; V was cut back by 2 bases and J by 5 bases. Germline V gives CDR1 SGHTA, CDR2 FQGTGA. CDR3 size: 15 residues. In nucleotides, the CDR3 is TGTGCCAGCAGCTTACGGCGGGGGGGGGTAGATACGCAGTATTTT. As protein: CASSLRRGGVDTQYF.

This sequence joins TRBV27 and TRBJ2-5; 8 positions match TRBD2. The CDR3 covers 15 residues. Per the germline V gene, CDR1 is MNHEY and CDR2 is SMNVEV (reference sequence). After removal of 5 bases from V and 0 bases from J, the junction contained 5 bases not matched to a gene. Here the CDR3 DNA reads TGTGCCAGCAGTCCCCGGGGGGGGTACCAAGAGACCCAGTACTTC. Translation: CASSPRGGYQETQYF.

The chain's CDR3 is CASGDRDITYEQYF. Written as DNA, the CDR3 is TGTGCCAGCGGGGACCGGGACATTACCTACGAGCAGTACTTC. The V call is TRBV28, the J call TRBJ2-7; D possibly corresponds to TRBD1 (6 bases). This CDR3 spans 14 amino acids. V lost 8 bases to trimming and J lost 2 bases, with 16 bases between them. CDR1 is MDHEN, CDR2 SYDVKM, per germline.

This clone was counted only a few times. This sequence joins TRBV18 and TRBJ1-2; TRBD1 matches 7 bases. The J segment lost 7 bases and the V segment lost 3 bases, leaving 5 bases of the junction unmatched. Looked up from germline, CDR1 is KGHSH and CDR2 is LQKENI. The CDR3 runs 13 residues. CDR3 sequence reads: CASSPGRGTGYTF. CDR3 coding DNA: TGTGCCAGCTCACCCGGCAGGGGGACTGGCTACACCTTC.

The chain has TRBV2 and TRBJ1-1, with TRBD1 matching 9 bases. The germline V gene has CDR1 SNHLY and CDR2 FYNNEI. The length of the CDR3 is 15 residues. V was pared by 5 bases and J by 5 bases, with 9 bases of the junction left unmatched. The CDR3 sequence: CASSILGQGGTEAFF. Written as DNA, the CDR3 is TGTGCCAGCAGTATATTGGGACAGGGAGGGACTGAAGCTTTCTTT.

This clone was seen a single time. V gene TRBV7-2 combines with J gene TRBJ2-7; TRBD2 matches at 10 bases. The CDR3 is 15 amino acids. V lost 2 bases and J lost 2; bases outside the gene matches: 3. Germline loops: CDR1 SGHTA, CDR2 FQGNSA. The CDR3 loop is CASSLQRGGPYEQYF. The CDR3 coding sequence is TGTGCCAGCAGCTTACAGCGGGGGGGTCCCTACGAGCAGTACTTC. Together with reference TRBV7-2 and TRBJ2-7, the CDR3 gives the full variable domain: GAGVSQSPSNKVTEKGKDVELRCDPISGHTALYWYRQSLGQGLEFLIYFQGNSAPDKSGLPSDRFSAERTGGSVSTLTIQRTQQEDSAVYLCASSLQRGGPYEQYFGPGTRLTVT.

The chain is built from TRBV5-1 and TRBJ2-7, with TRBD2 identical over 9 bases. Germline V CDR1 and CDR2: SGHRS, YFSETQ. V was pared by 0 bases and J by 3 bases, with 4 bases of the junction left unmatched. This CDR3 region has 15 residues. The CDR3 region has the DNA TGCGCCAGCAGCTTGGCCGGGACTAGCCTCTACGAGCAGTACTTC. Amino acids: CASSLAGTSLYEQYF.

This chain connects TRBV6-4 to TRBJ2-3; 8 bases agree with TRBD1. This CDR3 spans 14 amino acids. V gave up 6 bases and J gave up 2 bases; unmatched junction bases: 4. Germline V gives CDR1 MRHNA, CDR2 SNTAGT. The CDR3 DNA sequence: TGTGCCAGCAGCAAGGACAGGGCCACAGATACGCAGTATTTT. It yields the protein CASSKDRATDTQYF.

This clone has just one count. The rearrangement joins TRBV5-1 to TRBJ2-7; D not certain. Trimming left V 2 bases short and J 0 bases short, with 6 bases between. Germline V gene data show CDR1 as SGHRS and CDR2 as YFSETQ. The CDR3 spans 13 residues. Written as DNA, the CDR3 is TGCGCCAGCAGCTTAGAGAGCTCCTACGAGCAGTACTTC. This sequence encodes CASSLESSYEQYF.

The rearrangement joins TRBV6-1 to TRBJ1-2; D possibly corresponds to TRBD1 (5 bases). Looked up from germline, CDR1 is MNHNS and CDR2 is SASEGT. Trimming took off 0 bases at V and 7 bases at J, with 9 bases between the two ends. The CDR3 covers 13 residues. In DNA form, the CDR3 reads TGTGCCAGCAGTGAAGCAGGGGTGGGTGGCTACACCTTC. Translation: CASSEAGVGGYTF.

This sequence joins TRBV11-2 and TRBJ2-7; 12 nucleotides line up with TRBD2. The germline CDR1 and CDR2 sequences are SGHAT and FQNNGV. V shed 7 bases and J 5 bases; nucleotides not matched to a gene: 18. The CDR3 is 18 residues long. The CDR3 spells CASIPRGVASGRAHEQYF. In DNA form, the CDR3 reads TGTGCCAGCATTCCAAGGGGGGTGGCTAGCGGGAGGGCCCACGAGCAGTACTTC.

The chain employs TRBV14 and TRBJ1-4, with 9 bases matching TRBD1. Germline-derived CDR1 and CDR2 are SGHDN and FVKESK. The CDR3 extends over 15 amino acids. Trimming took 1 base from V and 8 from J; bases not matched to a gene: 5. The CDR3 reads CASSQAQGAGEKLFF. The CDR3 DNA is TGTGCCAGCAGCCAAGCACAGGGGGCAGGCGAAAAACTGTTTTTT. Full variable domain (rest looked up from reference TRBV14 and TRBJ1-4): EAGVTQFPSHSVIEKGQTVTLRCDPISGHDNLYWYRRVMGKEIKFLLHFVKESKQDESGMPNNRFLAERTGGTYSTLKVQPAELEDSGVYFCASSQAQGAGEKLFFGSGTQLSVL.